Below are 29 T cell receptor beta chains sequenced from a single sample in a study of Graves' ophthalmopathy and Graves' hyperthyroidism. RNA transcripts yielded amplified TCR beta CDR3 regions. The authors performed first-round RT-PCR with HTBI primers and then a second-round multiplex PCR. MiXCR, run by TCRdb on the multiplex PCR reads, gives a single entry per CDR3 protein. The data show 740,000 or so distinct CDR3 sequences, with roughly 40% seen just once and 35% to 55% held by the top ten. The sample consisted of peripheral blood. Receptor source: an adult man with Graves' ophthalmopathy.

The rearrangement uses TRBV2 and TRBJ2-5, with unresolved D. The CDR3 consists of 15 residues. Germline V gene lookup returns CDR1 SNHLY and CDR2 FYNNEI. The germline V and J ends were trimmed by 4 bases and 3 bases, with 15 bases remaining between them. The CDR3 is CASSVDGQEEETQYF. The CDR3 nucleotides are TGTGCCAGCAGTGTAGATGGTCAGGAAGAAGAGACCCAGTACTTC.

The gene calls are TRBV19 and TRBJ2-2; 11 bases are shared with TRBD2. After removal of 5 bases from V and 6 bases from J, the junction contained 8 bases not matched to a gene. The CDR3 loop spans 16 amino acids. CDR1 is LNHDA, CDR2 SQIVND, per germline (reference sequence). In DNA form, the CDR3 reads TGTGCCAGTAGTGCAGTTAGCGGGAGGGGTCCCGGGGAGCTGTTTTTT. Translating gives CASSAVSGRGPGELFF.

This clonotype has at least ten counts. The rearrangement joins TRBV19 to TRBJ2-6, with D perhaps TRBD1 (6 bases). With 6 bases removed from V and 0 bases from J, the gap between germline ends came to 9 bases. CDR1 LNHDA and CDR2 SQIVND come from the germline V gene (reference sequence). The length of the CDR3 is 15 residues. The CDR3 protein is CASRDRHSGANVLTF. The CDR3 DNA sequence: TGTGCCAGTAGAGACAGGCACTCTGGGGCCAACGTCCTGACTTTC.

This clonotype was seen more than once but under ten times. The chain couples TRBV24-1 to TRBJ2-2; TRBD2 matches 14 bases. J lost 11 bases, V lost 4 bases, and 8 bases had no gene match. The germline gives CDR1 KGHDR, CDR2 SFDVKD. The CDR3 extends over 16 amino acids. The CDR3 loop reads CATSDPGTSGSGELFF. CDR3 in DNA: TGTGCCACCAGTGACCCCGGGACTAGCGGGAGTGGAGAGCTGTTTTTT.

The V gene is TRBV6-6, the J gene TRBJ1-2; D not resolved. Trimming removed 7 bases at V and 2 bases at J, with 14 bases between. The CDR3 runs 14 residues. CDR1 and CDR2 (germline): MNHNY, SVGAGI (reference sequence). The CDR3 spells CASTLGPNNYGYTF. Here the CDR3 DNA reads TGTGCCAGCACGTTAGGACCGAACAACTATGGCTACACCTTC.

This chain connects TRBV24-1 to TRBJ1-5; D might be TRBD1 (5 bases). V was pared by 4 bases and J by 5 bases, with 11 bases between. From germline, CDR1 is KGHDR and CDR2 SFDVKD. CDR3 size: 14 residues. The DNA for the CDR3 is TGTGCCACCAGTGACCCAGGGTTGGATCAGCCCCAGCATTTT. This encodes CATSDPGLDQPQHF.

This chain uses TRBV14 with TRBJ1-2; D not certain. Trimming removed 0 bases at V and 3 bases at J, with 17 bases between. The CDR3 has 17 residues. Looked up from germline, CDR1 is SGHDN and CDR2 is FVKESK. CDR3 in amino acids: CASSQDQKGGDHYGYTF. CDR3 nucleotide sequence: TGTGCCAGCAGCCAAGATCAAAAGGGTGGGGATCACTATGGCTACACCTTC.

Comment on this clonotype: At one end the junction does not follow the germline gene, possibly because of a read error. DNA for the CDR3: TGTGCCAGCAGTACCCCGGGACAGGGGGCCTACGAGCAGTACTTC. Translated: CASSTPGQGAYEQYF. The chain combines TRBV10-3 with TRBJ2-7; 11 bases map to TRBD1. Germline V gene lookup returns CDR1 ENHRY and CDR2 SYGVKD. The CDR3 sequence is 15 residues long.

This clonotype appeared many times. The chain uses TRBV2 and TRBJ2-7; D possibly matches TRBD1 or TRBD2 (5 bases each). This CDR3 spans 13 amino acids. V was pared by 8 bases and J by 2 bases, with 13 bases between. The germline V gene encodes CDR1 SNHLY and CDR2 FYNNEI. The CDR3 nucleotides read TGTGCCAGCTCAGCGGACATAACCTACGAGCAGTACTTC. Its translation is CASSADITYEQYF.

This clonotype has a single count. The chain recombines TRBV20-1 with TRBJ1-1, with D possibly TRBD1 on 5 matching bases. The CDR3 extends over 14 amino acids. Per the germline V gene, CDR1 is DFQATT and CDR2 is SNEGSKA (reference sequence). V lost 6 bases and J 2 bases, leaving 16 bases between the germline ends. The DNA of the CDR3 is TGCAGTGCCCCCAGAGGGGTCCGAAACACTGAAGCTTTCTTT. Its translation: CSAPRGVRNTEAFF.

The chain is built from TRBV6-2 or TRBV6-3 and TRBJ2-5, with 10 bases lining up with TRBD1. After removal of 2 bases from V and 5 bases from J, the junction contained 2 bases not matched to a gene. CDR3 length: 14 amino acids. The germline V gene encodes CDR1 MNHEY and CDR2 SVGEGT. The CDR3 spells CASSYGTGVETQYF. CDR3 bases: TGTGCCAGCAGTTACGGGACAGGGGTTGAGACCCAGTACTTC.

The gene calls are TRBV7-6 and TRBJ2-2; 9 nucleotides align to TRBD1. CDR1 is SGHVS and CDR2 is FNYEAQ in the germline V gene. CDR3 length equals 15 residues. The junction had 3 bases not matched to a gene; V was cut back by 4 bases and J by 3 bases. The CDR3 is CASSSDRGDTGELFF. CDR3 DNA sequence: TGTGCCAGCAGCTCAGACAGGGGGGACACCGGGGAGCTGTTTTTT.

Many counts were recorded for this clonotype. The chain employs TRBV5-1 and TRBJ2-7, with D perhaps TRBD1 (6 bases). The V and J ends lost 3 bases and 6 bases respectively, with 19 bases between them. This CDR3 contains 15 residues. The germline V gene encodes CDR1 SGHRS and CDR2 YFSETQ. The CDR3 is CASSSGWGPTSEQYF. The CDR3 bases are TGCGCCAGCAGCTCCGGATGGGGGCCGACGAGCGAGCAGTACTTC.

The chain carries TRBV11-2 and TRBJ1-5, with 10 bases matching TRBD1. The CDR3 runs 17 residues. In germline, CDR1 is SGHAT, CDR2 FQNNGV. The V gene end was trimmed by 5 bases and the J gene end by 6 bases; junction bases not matched to a gene: 13. Here the CDR3 reads CASSPRGGQGRVQPQHF. The CDR3 DNA is TGTGCCAGCAGCCCCCGGGGGGGACAGGGGCGAGTTCAGCCCCAGCATTTT. Full variable domain (missing parts from reference TRBV11-2 and TRBJ1-5): EAGVAQSPRYKIIEKRQSVAFWCNPISGHATLYWYQQILGQGPKLLIQFQNNGVVDDSQLPKDRFSAERLKGVDSTLKIQPAKLEDSAVYLCASSPRGGQGRVQPQHFGDGTRLSIL.

This clonotype has a count of ten or more. V is TRBV13 and J is TRBJ2-7; either TRBD1 or TRBD2 may supply D (6 bases each). Looked up from germline, CDR1 is PRHDT and CDR2 is FYEKMQ (reference sequence). Trimming removed 5 bases at V and 0 bases at J, with 14 bases between. CDR3 length: 15 amino acids. The CDR3 here is CASSGGPTLSYEQYF. The DNA of the CDR3 is TGTGCCAGCAGCGGGGGGCCGACCCTCTCCTACGAGCAGTACTTC.

Note on this clonotype: With a much larger clone just one base away, this may be a read error. V usage is TRBV7-9 and J usage is TRBJ1-4; D is unclear. Germline lookup yields CDR1 SEHNR and CDR2 FQNEAQ (reference sequence). This CDR3 has 15 residues. This chain's CDR3 is CASSVFVATNEKLLF. CDR3 nucleotide sequence: TGTGCCAGCAGTGTGTTCGTTGCAACTAATGAAAAACTGCTTTTT.

This clonotype showed up just a few times. V and J are TRBV7-6 and TRBJ2-2; D gene unclear. The CDR3 covers 13 residues. V was shortened by 1 base and J by 5 bases, with 5 bases between the two germline ends. Per germline, CDR1 SGHVS and CDR2 FNYEAQ. CDR3 nucleotides: TGTGCCAGCAGCTTAGGGTGGACCGGGGAGCTGTTTTTT. The encoded protein is CASSLGWTGELFF.

The rearrangement links TRBV20-1 to TRBJ2-7, with D maybe TRBD1 (7 bases). The germline V gene has CDR1 DFQATT and CDR2 SNEGSKA (reference sequence). The CDR3 totals 12 residues. V was cut by 6 bases and J by 7 bases, with 16 bases left in between. This CDR3 is CSARGDSREQYF. DNA for the CDR3: TGCAGTGCCAGGGGGGATTCACGGGAGCAGTACTTC.

The chain is built from TRBV6-5 and TRBJ2-5, with no clear D. The closer fit of TRBJ2-7 to the DNA end suggests the J call may be wrong. From germline, CDR1 is MNHEY and CDR2 SVGAGI. CDR3 size: 15 residues. As DNA, the CDR3 is TGTGCCAGCAGTTACTCGGTAGATTCTAGCTACGAGCAGTACTTC. It translates to CASSYSVDSSYEQYF.

The V gene is TRBV15, the J gene TRBJ2-7; tentatively, D is TRBD2 (6 bases). CDR3 length: 15 residues. The ends were cut back, 0 bases at V and 3 bases at J, with 12 bases in the middle. From germline, CDR1 is LNHNV and CDR2 YYDKDF (reference sequence). The CDR3 DNA reads TGTGCCACCAGCAGAGATCGCGGGGCCGTCTACGAGCAGTACTTC. Amino acids: CATSRDRGAVYEQYF.

This clonotype has at least ten counts. The V call is TRBV29-1, the J call TRBJ1-5, with D possibly being TRBD1 (6 bases). V was pared by 4 bases and J by 7 bases, with 17 bases between. The CDR3 runs to 14 residues. Germline V gene data show CDR1 as SQVTM and CDR2 as ANQGSEA. The CDR3 nucleotides read TGCAGCGTTGGTTCAGGGGTCTCAGGACAGCCCCAGCATTTT. Translating gives CSVGSGVSGQPQHF.

This clonotype has a handful of counts. CDR3 protein: CASSDPRDSRGYTF. For the CDR3, the DNA is TGTGCCAGCAGCGATCCTCGAGACAGTAGAGGCTACACCTTC. This chain connects TRBV12-3 or TRBV12-4 to TRBJ1-2, with D possibly being TRBD1 (5 bases). This CDR3 region has 14 residues. With 6 bases removed from V and 8 bases from J, the gap between germline ends came to 19 bases.

The chain couples TRBV20-1 to TRBJ2-5, with 8 bases aligning to TRBD1. CDR1 and CDR2 from the germline V gene are DFQATT and SNEGSKA (reference sequence). J was trimmed by 5 bases and V by 8 bases; bases with no gene match: 10. This CDR3 comprises 13 residues. For the CDR3, the DNA is TGCAGTTATCGCCAGGACAGGGTTGAGACCCAGTACTTC. Translation gives CSYRQDRVETQYF.

The chain links TRBV6-5 to TRBJ2-7; D may be TRBD2 (6 bases). Germline CDR1 MNHEY, CDR2 SVGAGI. The CDR3 covers 15 residues. Trimming removed 5 bases at V and 1 base at J, with 15 bases between. The CDR3 loop is CASSLRDAGSYEQYF. The CDR3 DNA follows: TGTGCCAGCAGTCTCCGGGACGCGGGATCCTACGAGCAGTACTTC.

The V and J genes are TRBV11-2 and TRBJ1-1; 8 bases are shared with TRBD1. This CDR3 is built from 16 residues. Germline CDR1 and CDR2: SGHAT and FQNNGV. Losses at the gene ends were 5 bases for V and 3 bases for J; bases not matched to a gene: 11. Here the CDR3 reads CASSKGRQGTDTEAFF. Written as DNA, the CDR3 is TGTGCCAGCAGCAAGGGACGACAGGGGACGGACACTGAAGCTTTCTTT.

V is TRBV7-9 and J is TRBJ2-2; 9 positions match TRBD1. This CDR3 comprises 17 residues. After removal of 3 bases from V and 2 bases from J, the junction contained 7 bases not matched to a gene. Germline V gives CDR1 SEHNR, CDR2 FQNEAQ (reference sequence). The CDR3 region has the DNA TGTGCCAGCAGCTTGGCCCCGGGACAGGGAAACACCGGGGAGCTGTTTTTT. Its protein product is CASSLAPGQGNTGELFF.

In this sample, this clonotype turned up a few times. The chain is built from TRBV5-1 and TRBJ2-7; D unresolved. V was pared by 1 base and J by 0 bases, with 8 bases between. Germline V gene sequence: CDR1 SGHRS, CDR2 YFSETQ. This CDR3 comprises 14 residues. The CDR3 DNA reads TGCGCCAGCAGCTTGCCCAGCGTCTCCTACGAGCAGTACTTC. It specifies CASSLPSVSYEQYF.

This clonotype appeared a few times. The chain couples TRBV2 to TRBJ2-5; 12 bases are a match to TRBD2. The length of the CDR3 is 15 residues. CDR1 SNHLY and CDR2 FYNNEI come from the germline V gene. The V segment lost 9 bases and the J segment 3 bases; nucleotides outside the gene matches: 8. CDR3 residues: CASSRTSGTKETQYF. The CDR3, as DNA: TGTGCCAGTAGTCGGACTAGCGGGACCAAAGAGACCCAGTACTTC.

This clonotype was found a few times. The genes are TRBV20-1 and TRBJ2-5; TRBD1 aligns across 7 bases. V shed 1 base and J 4 bases; nucleotides not matched to a gene: 3. This CDR3 contains 13 residues. The germline V gene encodes CDR1 DFQATT and CDR2 SNEGSKA (reference sequence). This chain's CDR3 is CSARVTGAETQYF. In DNA form, the CDR3 reads TGCAGTGCTAGAGTAACAGGGGCAGAGACCCAGTACTTC.